Listed here are 6 T cell receptor beta chains from one sample, sequenced in a study of graft-versus-host responses after intestinal transplantation (dated by TCRdb to 2020 to 2022). The method was the immunoSEQ multiplex PCR assay. The immuneACCESS repertoire file appears here via TCRdb, limited to in-frame rearrangements. These files lack a portion of the clones; in checked studies, under half of the deficit traces to unresolved V genes, and the cause of the others is not known. The sample data list over 85,000 clones, and roughly 93% of these were observed just once. Roughly 0.18% of the sample is in the top ten clones. These receptors have no identified antigens. Taken with the paper, the label for time point translates to: cells obtained before transplantation from donor or recipient. The sequences come from unstimulated CD4+ T cells sorted from spleen or lymph node cells, collected before transplant. The receptors derive from a human donor who was the organ donor for an intestinal transplant.

The chain couples TRBV7-2 to TRBJ1-2, with no clear D. The CDR3 consists of 15 residues. With 1 base removed from V and 5 bases from J, the gap between germline ends came to 14 bases. Germline V CDR1 and CDR2: SGHTA, FQGNSA. Here the CDR3 reads CASSLDTRRWYGYTF. CDR3 bases: TGTGCCAGCAGCTTAGATACCCGACGCTGGTATGGCTACACCTTC.

The rearrangement uses TRBV4-1 and TRBJ1-3, with D perhaps matching TRBD1 (5 bases). The ends were cut back, 1 base at V and 0 bases at J, with 19 bases in the middle. This CDR3 comprises 19 residues. Per the germline V gene, CDR1 is MGHRA and CDR2 is YSYEKL. In DNA, the CDR3 is TGCGCCAGCAGCCAAGCGCCCTCGGGGACGTATGGCTCTGGAAACACCATATATTTT. This translates into CASSQAPSGTYGSGNTIYF.

This chain joins TRBV30 and TRBJ2-7; D possibly corresponds to TRBD1 (5 bases). Trimming removed 2 bases at V and 0 bases at J, with 14 bases between. From germline, CDR1 is GTSNPN and CDR2 SVGIG (reference sequence). The CDR3 extends over 15 amino acids. CDR3: CAWSSRQHSSYEQYF. DNA of the CDR3: TGTGCCTGGAGTAGCCGACAGCATAGCTCCTACGAGCAGTACTTC. Full variable domain (missing parts from reference TRBV30 and TRBJ2-7): SQTIHQWPATLVQPVGSPLSLECTVEGTSNPNLYWYRQAAGRGLQLLFYSVGIGQISSEVPQNLSASRPQDRQFILSSKKLLLSDSGFYLCAWSSRQHSSYEQYFGPGTRLTVT.

This chain uses TRBV6-6 with TRBJ2-5; D gene unclear. The V gene's germline CDR1 is MNHNY and CDR2 SVGAGI (reference sequence). This CDR3 has 11 residues. Trimming stripped 1 base from V and 5 bases from J, with 2 bases between. CDR3 sequence reads: CASSYLETQYF. The CDR3 nucleotides are TGTGCCAGCAGTTACTTGGAGACCCAGTACTTC.

This chain connects TRBV11-3 to TRBJ1-3; D is uncertain. Trimming removed 3 bases at V and 0 bases at J, with 9 bases between. The CDR3 has 15 amino acids. The germline CDR1 and CDR2 sequences are SGHNT and YENEEA. CDR3 in DNA: TGTGCCAGCAGCTTCTGGGGAAACTCTGGAAACACCATATATTTT. Its protein product is CASSFWGNSGNTIYF.

This chain connects TRBV7-8 to TRBJ1-1; 8 nucleotides align to TRBD1. Germline CDR1 reads SGHVS; CDR2 reads FQNEAQ. The CDR3 has 15 residues. The junction had 5 bases not matched to a gene; V was cut back by 5 bases and J by 0 bases. CDR3 residues: CASSLVRGLNTEAFF. In DNA form, the CDR3 reads TGTGCCAGCAGCCTTGTCAGGGGGCTGAACACTGAAGCTTTCTTT.